The rows below give T cell receptor beta chains drawn from one sample of a study of cytomegalovirus exposure and HLA in healthy donors. The method was immunoSEQ multiplex PCR; TCRdb's version includes in-frame clones alone and lacks a portion of them. The sample includes some 150,000 clones, 79% seen only once; the top ten take about 2.2%. Sample: PBMCs. Receptors originate from a man in his forties in good health and CMV-seronegative. Each CDR3 is given with its conserved first and last residue. D genes are given only for firm matches.

d_gene	v_gene	j_gene	CDR3aa
TRBD2	TRBV29-1	TRBJ2-2	CSVTSGRSGGELFF
-	TRBV28	TRBJ2-5	CASSLRRPDSLPGQTQYF
-	TRBV5-1	TRBJ2-3	CASRFRDTTDTQYF
-	TRBV5-1	TRBJ2-1	CASSGWRDEQFF
-	TRBV2	TRBJ2-3	CASSRGVGTDTQYF
-	TRBV6-1	TRBJ2-7	CASSAPDSSYEQYF
TRBD1	TRBV18	TRBJ2-7	CASSPGQGQTYEQYF
TRBD2	TRBV28	TRBJ2-7	CASSFASGIYEQYF
TRBD1	TRBV19	TRBJ2-5	CASSPQGVVETQYF
TRBD2	TRBV11-2	TRBJ2-5	CASSLGRGETQYF
-	TRBV9	TRBJ2-1	CASSPLGGRRSYNEQFF
TRBD1	TRBV25-1	TRBJ1-2	CASSDQTGGKGGRYGYTF
TRBD2	TRBV2	TRBJ2-3	CASTSPGLAGATDTQYF
TRBD2	TRBV27	TRBJ2-7	CASSTRPGGGTRFYEQCF
-	TRBV6-5	TRBJ2-2	CASSYFGNTGELFF
-	TRBV6-1	TRBJ1-4	CASSSDRSGKLFF
-	TRBV28	TRBJ1-2	CASSLPGSNYGYTF
-	TRBV12-5	TRBJ1-5	CASGLGGGGGNQPQHF
-	TRBV10-3	TRBJ2-3	CAISESYGGPTGTQYF
TRBD1	TRBV27	TRBJ2-7	CASTIRARGRGKSYEQYF
-	TRBV6-5	TRBJ1-5	CASTGGPGQPQHF
-	TRBV28	TRBJ2-1	CASSLAVEQFF
-	TRBV6-5	TRBJ2-1	CASSSFNEQFF
-	TRBV4-1	TRBJ2-7	CASSQETSSYEQYF
TRBD1	TRBV9	TRBJ2-5	CASSDGTGLNQETQYF
-	TRBV6-1	TRBJ1-5	CASRGGDMANQPQHF